Described below is a single T cell receptor beta chain sequence and its context. TCRdb's table, derived via immunoSEQ multiplex PCR, lists solely in-frame clones and lacks some. In the table there are roughly 250,000 clones, about 91% of which are singletons. The data belong to a study of blood T cell repertoires in COVID-19. Germline assignment: CDR1 MDHEN and CDR2 SYDVKM. The length of the CDR3 is 15 residues. The V gene end was trimmed by 5 bases and the J gene end by 4 bases; junction bases not matched to a gene: 6. Sequencing was carried out using peripheral blood. The TCR comes from a person aged 18 to 35 with COVID-19, enrolled during active disease. The chain combines TRBV28 with TRBJ1-5; TRBD1 aligns across 9 bases. CDR3 bases: TGTGCCAGCAGTCTTTGGGACAGGGTAAATCAGCCCCAGCATTTT. It is translated as CASSLWDRVNQPQHF.